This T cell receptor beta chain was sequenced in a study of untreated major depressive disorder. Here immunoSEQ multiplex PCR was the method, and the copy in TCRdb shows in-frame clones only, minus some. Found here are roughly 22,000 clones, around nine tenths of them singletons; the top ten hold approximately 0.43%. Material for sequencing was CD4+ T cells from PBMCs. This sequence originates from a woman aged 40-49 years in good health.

CDR3 in amino acids: CASSESHGTASGNTIYF. Here the CDR3 DNA reads TGCGCCAGCAGCGAGTCTCATGGGACAGCCTCTGGAAACACCATATATTTT. The chain combines TRBV4-3 with TRBJ1-3; 7 positions match TRBD1. J gave up 0 bases and V 5 bases, and 10 bases lay outside the gene matches. CDR1 is LGHNA and CDR2 is YSLEER in the germline V gene. CDR3 size: 17 residues.